The entry below gives a single TCR beta chain sequence along with its context. The antigen is not known. Sequencing was performed with immunoSEQ multiplex PCR; in TCRdb, only in-frame clones are kept and a portion is missing. The sample includes 130,000 to 150,000 clones, 82% of them seen just once. Looked up from germline, CDR1 is MDHEN and CDR2 is SYDVKM. V was shortened by 9 bases and J by 0 bases, with 11 bases between the two germline ends. CDR3 length: 13 residues. This sample stems from a study of T cell responses to AZD1222 COVID-19 vaccine. Study observations and caveats: All repertoire sampling was performed exclusively after the peak T cell response. A mostly white British donor set with more females was recruited, and clonal diversity was possibly underestimated.

Sample: peripheral blood, taken on day 0 of MenACWY control vaccination. This TCR was recovered from an adult in good health. The rearrangement joins TRBV28 to TRBJ1-2; the D gene is possibly TRBD1 (5 bases). Here the CDR3 DNA reads TGTGCCAGTGGGGGGGGAACTAACTATGGCTACACCTTC. The encoded protein is CASGGGTNYGYTF.